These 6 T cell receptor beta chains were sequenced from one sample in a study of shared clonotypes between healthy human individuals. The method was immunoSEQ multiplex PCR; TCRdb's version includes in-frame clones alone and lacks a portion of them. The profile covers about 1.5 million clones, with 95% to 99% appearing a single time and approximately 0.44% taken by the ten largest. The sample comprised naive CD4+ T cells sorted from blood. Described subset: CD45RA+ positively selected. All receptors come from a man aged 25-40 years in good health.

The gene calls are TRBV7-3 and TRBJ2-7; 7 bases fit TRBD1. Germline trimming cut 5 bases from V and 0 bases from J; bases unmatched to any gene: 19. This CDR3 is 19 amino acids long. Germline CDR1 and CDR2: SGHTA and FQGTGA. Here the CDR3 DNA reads TGTGCCAGCAGCGACCCGGACAGGCCCCGGCAAGGGAGCTCCTACGAGCAGTACTTC. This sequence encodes CASSDPDRPRQGSSYEQYF.

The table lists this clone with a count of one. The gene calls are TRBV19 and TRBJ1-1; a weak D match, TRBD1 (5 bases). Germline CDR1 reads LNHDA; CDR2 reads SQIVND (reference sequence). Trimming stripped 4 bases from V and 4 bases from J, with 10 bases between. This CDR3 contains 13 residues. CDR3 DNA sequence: TGTGCCAGTAGTAGCAGGGATGCCACTGAAGCTTTCTTT. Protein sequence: CASSSRDATEAFF.

The CDR3 DNA reads as TGTGCCAGCAGTTCTCAGGCGGGAACTTTCACAGATACGCAGTATTTT. It yields the protein CASSSQAGTFTDTQYF. V and J are TRBV28 and TRBJ2-3; tentatively, D is TRBD2 (6 bases). Deletions cut 4 bases from V and 2 bases from J, with 16 bases between. In germline, CDR1 is MDHEN, CDR2 SYDVKM. This CDR3 is built from 16 residues.

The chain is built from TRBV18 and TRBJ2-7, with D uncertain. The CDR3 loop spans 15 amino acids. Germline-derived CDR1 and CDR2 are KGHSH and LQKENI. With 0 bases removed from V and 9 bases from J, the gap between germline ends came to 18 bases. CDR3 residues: CASSPPTADLGLQYF. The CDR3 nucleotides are TGTGCCAGCTCACCACCAACTGCCGACCTGGGGTTGCAGTACTTC.

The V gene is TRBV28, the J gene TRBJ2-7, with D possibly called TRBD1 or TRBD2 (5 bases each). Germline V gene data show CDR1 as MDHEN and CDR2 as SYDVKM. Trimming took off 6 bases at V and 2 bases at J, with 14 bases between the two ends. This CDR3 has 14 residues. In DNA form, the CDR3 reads TGTGCCAGCAGCCCCAACGAGGGACCCTACGAGCAGTACTTC. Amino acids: CASSPNEGPYEQYF.

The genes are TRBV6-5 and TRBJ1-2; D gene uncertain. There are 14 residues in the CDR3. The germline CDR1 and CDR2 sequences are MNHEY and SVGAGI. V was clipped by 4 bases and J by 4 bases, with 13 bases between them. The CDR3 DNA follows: TGTGCCAGCAGTTTGACCCGACCGGGCTATGGCTACACCTTC. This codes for CASSLTRPGYGYTF.